This T cell receptor (beta chain) originates from a study of cytomegalovirus exposure and HLA in healthy donors (dated by TCRdb to the late 2010s). Regarding the research as a whole: The 500 to 800 repertoires of the first cohort and the 120 or so validation repertoires were produced on the same platform, according to a later analysis. The study aimed to test whether signatures of past pathogen exposure could be identified by cataloging public T cell receptors. Along with the roughly 670-subject first cohort, a separate validation cohort of around 120 different subjects was used. The study combined high-throughput TCR immunosequencing, statistical association of individual TCRs with disease status, and machine learning to predict cytomegalovirus infection status. General conclusions and limits of the study: A later analysis lacked HLA typing for the validation cohort, so it scored co-occurrence in that cohort across all 120 repertoires. Of the cluster scores, 90% to 95% were above 0 in a later analysis, which found that TCRs clustered in the first cohort also tended to co-occur in the 120 or so validation repertoires. In the study, some 160 TCR beta chains were listed as associated with cytomegalovirus. The authors suggested that the approach could potentially be generalized to other disease states and immunological phenotypes. In vitro tests confirmed that a few of the cytomegalovirus-associated TCR beta chains recognize cytomegalovirus antigens. Across donors, most TCR sequences were observed very rarely, whereas some public TCRs were present in many individuals. In both the original and validation cohorts, the classifier was reported to diagnose cytomegalovirus status with high specificity and sensitivity.

CDR1 and CDR2 were assigned from the germline V gene as SNHLY and FYNNEI. Including cysteine and phenylalanine, the CDR3 has 15 amino acids. Only the CDR3 portion is preserved as DNA: 45 bases, with reading frame beginning at the first base. Trimming accounts for 6 bases at V and 5 bases at J, while the number of junction bases matched to no gene is 3. With regard to this clone: The antigen it binds to is not known. Base qualities are missing; no much larger clone stands one base away.

Libraries came from the immunoSEQ multiplex PCR assay. The source study handled its data this way. A statistical classification framework was developed to diagnose cytomegalovirus status using the catalog of TCR beta chain sequences. In TCRdb, the immuneACCESS table is reduced to in-frame sequences with V and J assigned. These tables do not hold every clone; where another copy was compared, an unresolved V gene accounts for under half, and the others remain unexplained. The DNA was the basis for D and trimming; V, J and clone size are from that table. The sample includes 200,000 to 300,000 clones, with around nine tenths observed a single time. The ten largest make up 2% to 3% of the sample. Separate from the approximately 700-subject first cohort, the validation cohort of over 90 subjects was the group to which the donors belonged.

Sequencing was carried out using PBMCs. This receptor was taken from a man between 18 and 29 years old in good health and CMV-seronegative. The chain is assembled from TRBV2 and TRBJ2-3, with 15 bases aligning to TRBD2. CDR3 sequence: CASSPGLAGGDTQYF. The bases are TGTGCCAGCAGCCCGGGACTAGCGGGAGGAGATACGCAGTATTTT.